What follows is one TCR beta chain and its context. These data come from a study of shared clonotypes between healthy human individuals. The germline gives CDR1 SNHLY, CDR2 FYNNEI. J was trimmed by 4 bases and V by 7 bases; bases with no gene match: 10. This CDR3 is built from 14 residues. The test was conducted at deep level. Assay used: immunoSEQ multiplex PCR; TCRdb lists only in-frame clones, some missing. Of about 470,000 clones in the sample, about 76% were seen once. The TCR sequence derives from a woman between 35 and 50 years old in good health. Some clones in this sample may be carry-over from other donors' samples. Sequences were obtained from PBMCs. The V gene is TRBV2, the J gene TRBJ2-7, with 7 bases that match TRBD2. DNA of the CDR3: TGTGCCAGCACCTCTGGGGGGGGATCGTACGAGCAGTACTTC. Protein sequence: CASTSGGGSYEQYF.